Sequencing of this T cell receptor beta chain was carried out in a study of blood T cell repertoires in COVID-19. Whole-study context: The samples span acute and convalescent COVID-19 from the United States, Italy and Spain.

Germline values: CDR1 SGHNT, CDR2 YYREEE (reference sequence). Trimming removed 0 bases from V and 4 bases from J; junction bases left unmatched: 11. This CDR3 has 17 amino acids. Enrollees, roughly 18 to 90 years old, lived in approximately 25 US areas. Each recovered donor of Cohort 3 presented with two negative PCRs, clearance, or symptom resolution. This clone was seen more than once but under ten times. In the original analysis: Reference gene primer amplification gave nucleated cell count estimates. Assay: immunoSEQ multiplex PCR; the TCRdb copy retains only in-frame clones and omits some. That table supplies the V and J calls and clone size; D and trimming were determined from the DNA. This sample has 170,000 or so clones, with approximately 89% found just once.

The chain has TRBV5-4 and TRBJ1-1; 8 bases map to TRBD1. This TCR came from a middle-aged man who had recovered from COVID-19. The sequenced material came from PBMCs or T cells enriched from blood (not recorded which). The CDR3 coding sequence is TGTGCCAGCAGCTTGGTACCGGCAGGGGGCGCGGGCACTGAAGCTTTCTTT. As protein: CASSLVPAGGAGTEAFF.